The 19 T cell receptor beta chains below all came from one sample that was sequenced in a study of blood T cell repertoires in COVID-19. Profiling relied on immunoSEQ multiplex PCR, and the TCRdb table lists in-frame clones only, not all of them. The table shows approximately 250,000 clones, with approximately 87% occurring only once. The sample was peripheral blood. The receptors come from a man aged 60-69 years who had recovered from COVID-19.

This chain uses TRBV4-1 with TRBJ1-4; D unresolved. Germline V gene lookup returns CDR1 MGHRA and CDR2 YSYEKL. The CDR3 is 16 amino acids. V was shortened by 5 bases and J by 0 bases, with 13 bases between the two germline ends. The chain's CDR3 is CASSFRPLATNEKLFF. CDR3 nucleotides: TGCGCCAGCAGCTTTCGCCCACTGGCAACTAATGAAAAACTGTTTTTT.

The CDR3 loop is CSVETGVQATNAFF. The CDR3 region has the DNA TGCAGCGTGGAGACAGGGGTTCAAGCTACTAACGCTTTCTTT. This chain connects TRBV29-1 to TRBJ1-1; 8 bases are a match to TRBD1. This CDR3 has 14 residues. Trimming removed 6 bases from V and 11 bases from J; junction bases left unmatched: 17. The germline CDR1 and CDR2 sequences are SQVTM and ANQGSEA.

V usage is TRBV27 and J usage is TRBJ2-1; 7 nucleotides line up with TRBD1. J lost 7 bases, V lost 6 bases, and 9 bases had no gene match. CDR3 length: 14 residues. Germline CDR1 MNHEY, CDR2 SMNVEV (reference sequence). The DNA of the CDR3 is TGTGCCAGCAGATCCTGGGACAGACCTAATGAGCAGTTCTTC. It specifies CASRSWDRPNEQFF.

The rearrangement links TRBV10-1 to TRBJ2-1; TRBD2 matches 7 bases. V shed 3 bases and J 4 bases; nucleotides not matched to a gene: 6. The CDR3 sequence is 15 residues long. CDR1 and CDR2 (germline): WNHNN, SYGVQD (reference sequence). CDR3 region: CASSDLGGEYNEQFF. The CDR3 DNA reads TGCGCCAGCAGTGATTTGGGGGGGGAGTACAATGAGCAGTTCTTC.

CDR3: CASSARESNTGELFF. CDR3 nucleotide sequence: TGTGCCAGCAGCGCTAGAGAGTCGAACACCGGGGAGCTGTTTTTT. The chain carries TRBV7-6 and TRBJ2-2; D not certain. Germline CDR1 reads SGHVS; CDR2 reads FNYEAQ. V was clipped by 5 bases and J by 0 bases, with 10 bases between them. The CDR3 sequence is 15 residues long.

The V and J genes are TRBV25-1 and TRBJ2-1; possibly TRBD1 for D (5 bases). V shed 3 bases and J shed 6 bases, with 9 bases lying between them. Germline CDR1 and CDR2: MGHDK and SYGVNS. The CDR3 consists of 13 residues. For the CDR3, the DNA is TGTGCCAGCAGTGAGGACATCTTCAATGAGCAGTTCTTC. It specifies CASSEDIFNEQFF.

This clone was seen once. In DNA, the CDR3 is TGTGCCAGCGACGGGACAGGGCTGAACACTGAAGCTTTCTTT. Protein sequence: CASDGTGLNTEAFF. This chain links TRBV2 with TRBJ1-1, with 9 positions matching TRBD1. After removal of 8 bases from V and 0 bases from J, the junction contained 4 bases not matched to a gene. Germline loops: CDR1 SNHLY, CDR2 FYNNEI. The CDR3 loop spans 14 amino acids.

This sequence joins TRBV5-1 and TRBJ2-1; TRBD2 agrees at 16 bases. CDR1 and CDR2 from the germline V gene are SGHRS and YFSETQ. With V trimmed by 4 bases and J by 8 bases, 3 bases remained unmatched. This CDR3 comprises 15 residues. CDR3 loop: CASSQGLAGGHEQFF. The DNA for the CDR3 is TGCGCCAGCAGCCAGGGACTAGCGGGAGGGCATGAGCAGTTCTTC.

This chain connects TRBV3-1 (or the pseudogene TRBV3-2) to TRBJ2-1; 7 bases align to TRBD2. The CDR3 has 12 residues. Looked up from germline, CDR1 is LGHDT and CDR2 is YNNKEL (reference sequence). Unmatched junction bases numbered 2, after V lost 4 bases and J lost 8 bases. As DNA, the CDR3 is TGTGCCAGCAGCCGTAGCGGGTATGAGCAGTTCTTC. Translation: CASSRSGYEQFF.

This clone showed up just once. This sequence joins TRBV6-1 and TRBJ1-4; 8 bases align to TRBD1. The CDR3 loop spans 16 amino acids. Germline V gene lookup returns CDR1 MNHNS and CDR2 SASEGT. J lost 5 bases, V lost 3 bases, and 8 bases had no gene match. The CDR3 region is CASSETQGAGNEKLFF. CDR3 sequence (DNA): TGTGCCAGCAGTGAGACGCAGGGGGCAGGCAATGAAAAACTGTTTTTT.

CDR3 sequence (DNA): TGTGCCAGCAGTTTTGAAGGGGCGAAGAACACCGGGGAGCTGTTTTTT. Protein: CASSFEGAKNTGELFF. V gene TRBV27 combines with J gene TRBJ2-2; D might be TRBD1 (5 bases). Germline loops: CDR1 MNHEY, CDR2 SMNVEV (reference sequence). This CDR3 spans 16 amino acids. V gave up 3 bases and J gave up 1 base, with 12 bases separating them.

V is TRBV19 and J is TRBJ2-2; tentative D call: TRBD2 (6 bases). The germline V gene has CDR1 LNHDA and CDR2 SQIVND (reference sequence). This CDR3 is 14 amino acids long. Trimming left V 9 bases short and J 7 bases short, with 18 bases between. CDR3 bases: TGTGCCAGCCATATAGGAGGGGCGGGCGGGGAGCTGTTTTTT. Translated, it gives CASHIGGAGGELFF.

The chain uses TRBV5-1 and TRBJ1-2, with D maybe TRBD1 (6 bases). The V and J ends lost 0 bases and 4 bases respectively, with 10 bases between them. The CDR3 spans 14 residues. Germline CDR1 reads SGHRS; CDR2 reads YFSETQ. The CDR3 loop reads CASSLETGSYGYTF. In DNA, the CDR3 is TGCGCCAGCAGCTTGGAGACAGGTAGCTATGGCTACACCTTC.

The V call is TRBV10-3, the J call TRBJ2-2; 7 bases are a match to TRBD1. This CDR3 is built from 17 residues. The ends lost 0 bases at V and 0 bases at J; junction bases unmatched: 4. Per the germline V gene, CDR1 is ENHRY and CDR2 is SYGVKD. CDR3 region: CAISESGTVTNTGELFF. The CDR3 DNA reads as TGTGCCATCAGTGAGTCAGGGACAGTCACGAACACCGGGGAGCTGTTTTTT.

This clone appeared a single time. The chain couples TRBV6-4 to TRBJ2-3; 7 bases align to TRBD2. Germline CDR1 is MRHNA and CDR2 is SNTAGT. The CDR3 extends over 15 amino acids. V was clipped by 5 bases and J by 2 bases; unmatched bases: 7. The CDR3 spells CASSSGTIDTDTQYF. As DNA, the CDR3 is TGTGCCAGCAGTTCTGGGACTATAGACACAGATACGCAGTATTTT.

In DNA form, the CDR3 reads TGTGCCAGCCGACTAGCGGGGGGCACAGATACGCAGTATTTT. Protein product: CASRLAGGTDTQYF. The V call is TRBV2, the J call TRBJ2-3, with 12 nucleotides matching TRBD2. Germline V lookup: CDR1 SNHLY, CDR2 FYNNEI. The CDR3 is made up of 14 amino acids. The trim removed 8 bases at V and 1 base at J, leaving 1 base unmatched.

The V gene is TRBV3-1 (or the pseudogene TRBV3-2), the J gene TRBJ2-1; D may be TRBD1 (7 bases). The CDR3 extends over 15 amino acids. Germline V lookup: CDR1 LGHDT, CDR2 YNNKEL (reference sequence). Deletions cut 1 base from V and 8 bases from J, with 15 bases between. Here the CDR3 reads CASSQVTRGAHEQFF. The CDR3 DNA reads TGTGCCAGCAGCCAAGTTACCAGGGGGGCTCATGAGCAGTTCTTC.

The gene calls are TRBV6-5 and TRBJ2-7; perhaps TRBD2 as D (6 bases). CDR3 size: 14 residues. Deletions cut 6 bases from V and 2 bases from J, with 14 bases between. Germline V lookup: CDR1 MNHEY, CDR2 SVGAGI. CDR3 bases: TGTGCCAGCAGCAGAGGCGGGGCGACCTACGAGCAGTACTTC. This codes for CASSRGGATYEQYF.

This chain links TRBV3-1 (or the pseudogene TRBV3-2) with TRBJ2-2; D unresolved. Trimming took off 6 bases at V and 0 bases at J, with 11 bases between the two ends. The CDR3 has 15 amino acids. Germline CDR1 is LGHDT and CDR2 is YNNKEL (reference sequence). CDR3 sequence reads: CASRPRGSNTGELFF. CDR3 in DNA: TGTGCCAGCAGACCCCGCGGATCGAACACCGGGGAGCTGTTTTTT.